Sequencing of this T cell receptor (beta chain) was carried out in a study of blood T cell repertoires in COVID-19. Study-wide context: The United States, Italy and Spain supplied acute and convalescent COVID-19 samples. Sample material is recorded as cDNA or gDNA derived from T cells, B-cell-depleted T cells, or PBMCs.

TCRdb's table, derived via immunoSEQ multiplex PCR, lists solely in-frame clones and lacks some. The sample lists some 130,000 clones, approximately 88% occurring once. The CDR3 consists of 15 residues. Germline values: CDR1 MNHEY, CDR2 SMNVEV (reference sequence). Trimming cost V 3 bases and J 4 bases, with 13 bases left between them. The specimen was peripheral blood. The TCR was taken from a man in his fifties or sixties with acute or convalescent COVID-19. This rearrangement joins TRBV27 to TRBJ2-1; the D gene is possibly TRBD2 (6 bases). The CDR3 loop reads CASSFRRETYNEQFF. DNA for the CDR3: TGTGCCAGCAGTTTTAGGAGGGAGACGTACAATGAGCAGTTCTTC.